Below, 19 T cell receptor beta chains from the same sample are listed, as sequenced in a study of cytomegalovirus exposure and HLA in healthy donors (dated by TCRdb to about 2017). The library was generated by the immunoSEQ multiplex PCR assay. For the multiplex PCR, a mixture combining 60 forward primers for TCR Vbeta segments and 13 reverse primers for TCR Jbeta segments was used. This immuneACCESS table, as held by TCRdb, lists in-frame sequences with V and J called but not all clones. Of the missing ones, under half trace to an unresolved V gene in checked studies; the others have no known cause. The sample table holds approximately 170,000 clones, of which roughly four fifths were seen once. The ten largest clones capture about 1.4% of the sample. The sequencing input was PBMCs. These receptor sequences come from a man aged 40-50 years in good health and CMV-seronegative.

V is TRBV7-9 and J is TRBJ1-1; 7 nucleotides align to TRBD1. CDR3 length equals 14 residues. Trimming at V came to 5 bases and at J to 6 bases, leaving 9 bases not matched to a gene. The germline CDR1 and CDR2 sequences are SEHNR and FQNEAQ (reference sequence). The CDR3 DNA sequence: TGTGCCAGCAGCCCAGGACAGGCGAGGGCTGAAGCTTTCTTT. Encoded protein: CASSPGQARAEAFF.

Only a few counts were recorded for this clone. This chain connects TRBV29-1 to TRBJ2-7; 7 bases are shared with TRBD1. Germline CDR1 is SQVTM and CDR2 is ANQGSEA. The V segment lost 6 bases and the J segment 10 bases; nucleotides outside the gene matches: 9. The CDR3 runs to 11 residues. The CDR3 reads CSVRQGDLQYV. In DNA, the CDR3 is TGCAGCGTCCGACAGGGCGATCTACAGTACGTC.

This chain uses TRBV6-5 with TRBJ2-1, with a tentative D call TRBD1 (5 bases). Deletions cut 2 bases from V and 5 bases from J, with 13 bases between. The CDR3 loop spans 15 amino acids. Germline CDR1 reads MNHEY; CDR2 reads SVGAGI. This chain's CDR3 is CASSYTSLGDNEQFF. CDR3 sequence (DNA): TGTGCCAGCAGTTACACCTCCTTAGGGGACAATGAGCAGTTCTTC.

This clone turned up a few times. This chain joins TRBV6-5 and TRBJ2-4; TRBD1 aligns across 8 bases. This CDR3 has 14 residues. Germline CDR1 reads MNHEY; CDR2 reads SVGAGI. The V segment lost 5 bases and the J segment 9 bases; nucleotides outside the gene matches: 9. The CDR3 loop is CASSGQGGGSIQYF. In nucleotides, the CDR3 is TGTGCCAGCAGTGGACAGGGTGGGGGGAGCATTCAGTACTTC.

The gene calls are TRBV7-3 and TRBJ2-1, with 8 bases that match TRBD2. Per the germline V gene, CDR1 is SGHTA and CDR2 is FQGTGA. J lost 8 bases, V lost 5 bases, and 11 bases had no gene match. The CDR3 extends over 15 amino acids. CDR3 residues: CASSPRASGLDEQFF. The CDR3 nucleotides are TGTGCCAGCAGCCCCCGGGCTAGCGGGTTAGATGAGCAGTTCTTC.

The V gene is TRBV2, the J gene TRBJ1-3; D is undetermined. Germline assignment: CDR1 SNHLY and CDR2 FYNNEI. Trimming removed 1 base from V and 3 bases from J, with 10 bases in between. This CDR3 has 15 residues. This chain's CDR3 is CASSEEWANGNTIYF. CDR3 nucleotides: TGTGCCAGCAGTGAAGAGTGGGCTAATGGAAACACCATATATTTT.

This chain connects TRBV6-1 to TRBJ2-6; a possible D gene is TRBD2 (5 bases). Germline assignment: CDR1 MNHNS and CDR2 SASEGT. This CDR3 has 15 amino acids. The ends were cut back, 6 bases at V and 0 bases at J, with 9 bases in the middle. Written as DNA, the CDR3 is TGTGCCAGCAGGGACTTGAGCTCTGGGGCCAACGTCCTGACTTTC. The encoded protein is CASRDLSSGANVLTF.

The chain uses TRBV27 and TRBJ2-1, with 10 bases that match TRBD2. The CDR3 consists of 18 residues. The trim removed 1 base at V and 3 bases at J, leaving 9 bases unmatched. Germline values: CDR1 MNHEY, CDR2 SMNVEV (reference sequence). CDR3 bases: TGTGCCAGCAGTTTATTGGGAGCGGGAGGGCCGAGCTACAATGAGCAGTTCTTC. Protein: CASSLLGAGGPSYNEQFF.

The rearrangement joins TRBV30 to TRBJ1-4, with D uncertain. The germline CDR1 and CDR2 sequences are GTSNPN and SVGIG (reference sequence). V was clipped by 3 bases and J by 4 bases, with 9 bases between them. The CDR3 is 13 residues long. The CDR3 nucleotides read TGTGCCTGGAGAACTACACTTAATGAAAAACTGTTTTTT. Encoded protein: CAWRTTLNEKLFF.

The chain carries TRBV19 and TRBJ1-5; 8 bases are a match to TRBD1. V dropped 4 bases and J dropped 7; count of bases not matched to a gene: 6. CDR1 and CDR2 (germline): LNHDA, SQIVND (reference sequence). The CDR3 loop spans 14 amino acids. The CDR3 nucleotides read TGTGCCAGTAGTACCCACAGGGGGAAACAGCCCCAGCATTTT. Protein: CASSTHRGKQPQHF.

The rearrangement links TRBV7-3 to TRBJ2-1; tentatively, D is TRBD2 (6 bases). Trimming shortened V by 4 bases and J by 5 bases, and 21 bases separated the two germline ends. From germline, CDR1 is SGHTA and CDR2 FQGTGA. The CDR3 is 17 amino acids. The CDR3 protein is CASSWATNGSRDNEQFF. The CDR3 nucleotides read TGTGCCAGCAGCTGGGCGACTAACGGGAGTAGAGACAATGAGCAGTTCTTC.

The chain's CDR3 is CASAITEARQTQYF. The DNA of the CDR3 is TGTGCCAGCGCCATAACTGAGGCACGCCAGACCCAGTACTTC. The V gene is TRBV6-5, the J gene TRBJ2-5; D gene uncertain. Germline V lookup: CDR1 MNHEY, CDR2 SVGAGI. This CDR3 contains 14 residues. V was shortened by 8 bases and J by 6 bases, with 19 bases between the two germline ends.

The chain uses TRBV5-4 and TRBJ1-1; 8 bases map to TRBD1. This CDR3 spans 15 amino acids. V lost 4 bases and J lost 2; bases outside the gene matches: 7. CDR1 and CDR2 from the germline V gene are SGHNT and YYREEE (reference sequence). The CDR3 protein is CASSAADRGNTEAFF. CDR3 DNA sequence: TGTGCCAGCAGCGCGGCCGACAGGGGAAACACTGAAGCTTTCTTT.

This clone was observed once. The V and J genes are TRBV29-1 and TRBJ2-7; TRBD2 agrees at 8 bases. The ends lost 4 bases at V and 3 bases at J; junction bases unmatched: 11. Germline assignment: CDR1 SQVTM and CDR2 ANQGSEA. The CDR3 length is 15 residues. CDR3 nucleotides: TGCAGCGTTGTCGGCGTAGCGGGAATGGGCTACGAGCAGTACTTC. Its translation: CSVVGVAGMGYEQYF.

The chain couples TRBV9 to TRBJ2-3, with 9 bases matching TRBD2. The CDR3 is 19 amino acids. Germline loops: CDR1 SGDLS, CDR2 YYNGEE. Trimming removed 0 bases from V and 0 bases from J; junction bases left unmatched: 11. CDR3 region: CASSVEGAGGPPSTDTQYF. In DNA form, the CDR3 reads TGTGCCAGCAGCGTAGAGGGAGCGGGAGGCCCTCCTAGCACAGATACGCAGTATTTT.

V gene TRBV7-9 combines with J gene TRBJ2-5, with 15 bases identical to TRBD2. Losses at the gene ends were 6 bases for V and 4 bases for J; bases not matched to a gene: 6. The CDR3 runs 16 residues. The germline CDR1 and CDR2 sequences are SEHNR and FQNEAQ (reference sequence). CDR3 nucleotide sequence: TGTGCCAGCAGTCCTGGACTAGCGGGAGGGCCAGAGACCCAGTACTTC. Protein sequence: CASSPGLAGGPETQYF. Variable domain in full (rest from reference TRBV7-9 and TRBJ2-5): DTGVSQNPRHKITKRGQNVTFRCDPISEHNRLYWYRQTLGQGPEFLTYFQNEAQLEKSRLLSDRFSAERPKGSFSTLEIQRTEQGDSAMYLCASSPGLAGGPETQYFGPGTRLLVL.

A word on this clone: At one end, the junction sequence differs from germline, possibly due to a read error. This chain connects TRBV9 to TRBJ2-6; TRBD1 agrees at 9 bases. CDR1 is SGDLS and CDR2 is YYNGEE in the germline V gene. The CDR3 extends over 19 amino acids. The CDR3 region is CASSLIPGTGRGGANGLTF. CDR3 sequence (DNA): TGTGCCAGCAGCCTTATCCCCGGGACAGGGAGGGGTGGGGCCAACGGCCTGACTTTC.

The CDR3 loop is CATSRDPLAGGSYNEQFF. As DNA, the CDR3 is TGTGCCACCAGCAGAGATCCTCTAGCGGGAGGGTCATACAATGAGCAGTTCTTC. The chain uses TRBV15 and TRBJ2-1; 12 bases are a match to TRBD2. The V segment lost 0 bases and the J segment 4 bases; nucleotides outside the gene matches: 7. CDR3 size: 18 residues. Germline V CDR1 and CDR2: LNHNV, YYDKDF (reference sequence). Based on the CDR3 plus reference TRBV15 and TRBJ2-1, the full variable domain is DAMVIQNPRYQVTQFGKPVTLSCSQTLNHNVMYWYQQKSSQAPKLLFHYYDKDFNNEADTPDNFQSRRPNTSFCFLDIRSPGLGDTAMYLCATSRDPLAGGSYNEQFFGPGTRLTVL.

The chain combines TRBV28 with TRBJ2-7; D may be TRBD2 (7 bases). The length of the CDR3 is 15 residues. With 9 bases removed from V and 4 bases from J, the gap between germline ends came to 22 bases. Looked up from germline, CDR1 is MDHEN and CDR2 is SYDVKM. The chain's CDR3 is CASVVSWGGLYEQYF. CDR3 in DNA: TGTGCCAGTGTGGTGTCGTGGGGGGGGCTGTACGAGCAGTACTTC.